Following are 20 T cell receptor beta chains from one sample sequenced in a study of blood T cell repertoires in COVID-19. Profiled with immunoSEQ multiplex PCR; TCRdb holds only in-frame clones, not every one. Here the sample spans under 200,000 clones, approximately 91% being singletons. Sequencing used peripheral blood. The origin of the receptors is a young man with active or convalescent COVID-19.

The chain uses TRBV3-1 (or the pseudogene TRBV3-2) and TRBJ2-3, with D perhaps TRBD1 (6 bases). The CDR3 is made up of 15 amino acids. V was trimmed by 6 bases and J by 0 bases, leaving 13 bases between them. Germline V lookup: CDR1 LGHDT, CDR2 YNNKEL (reference sequence). As DNA, the CDR3 is TGTGCCAGCAGACGACAGGAGTCTAGCACAGATACGCAGTATTTT. Its protein is CASRRQESSTDTQYF.

V usage is TRBV2 and J usage is TRBJ2-5, with 10 bases that match TRBD2. Germline V gene lookup returns CDR1 SNHLY and CDR2 FYNNEI. This CDR3 has 15 residues. V shed 5 bases, J shed 3 bases, and the junction held 6 bases outside the gene matches. CDR3 residues: CASSFSSGSKETQYF. CDR3 in DNA: TGTGCCAGCAGTTTTTCTAGCGGGAGTAAAGAGACCCAGTACTTC.

The J gene is TRBJ2-1, the V gene TRBV6-5; D gene uncertain. Trimming pared 0 bases from V and 3 bases from J, leaving 9 bases between. CDR3 length equals 15 residues. The germline gives CDR1 MNHEY, CDR2 SVGAGI. CDR3 sequence (DNA): TGTGCCAGCAGTTACTCCAGGCTAAACTACAATGAGCAGTTCTTC. As protein: CASSYSRLNYNEQFF.

This chain connects TRBV9 to TRBJ1-5; the match to TRBD1 covers 8 bases. The V segment lost 3 bases and the J segment 6 bases; nucleotides outside the gene matches: 5. This CDR3 has 14 residues. Germline CDR1 SGDLS, CDR2 YYNGEE. CDR3 amino acids: CASSAGQGGQPQHF. Here the CDR3 DNA reads TGTGCCAGCAGCGCCGGACAGGGAGGTCAGCCCCAGCATTTT.

The CDR3 sequence: CASALTVRNTIYF. The CDR3 DNA follows: TGTGCCAGTGCCCTGACAGTAAGAAACACCATATATTTT. This rearrangement joins TRBV2 to TRBJ1-3; a possible D gene is TRBD1 (5 bases). V lost 9 bases, J lost 5 bases, and 14 bases lay in between. In germline, CDR1 is SNHLY, CDR2 FYNNEI. This CDR3 comprises 13 residues.

This chain links TRBV4-1 with TRBJ2-1, with 9 bases fitting TRBD2. This CDR3 is 18 amino acids long. J was trimmed by 7 bases and V by 4 bases; bases with no gene match: 17. Germline CDR1 reads MGHRA; CDR2 reads YSYEKL. In DNA form, the CDR3 reads TGCGCCAGCAGCCCCGGGCCCTTAGCGGGAGCCCCTAGTAATGAGCAGTTCTTC. Protein sequence: CASSPGPLAGAPSNEQFF.

CDR3 nucleotides: TGTGCCAGCAGTATGGTTAGCTCCTATAATTCACCCCTCCACTTT. Translation: CASSMVSSYNSPLHF. This chain uses TRBV27 with TRBJ1-6; no reliable D call. Trimming stripped 5 bases from V and 0 bases from J, with 8 bases between. CDR3 length: 15 residues. The germline gives CDR1 MNHEY, CDR2 SMNVEV (reference sequence).

This sequence joins TRBV3-1 (or the pseudogene TRBV3-2) and TRBJ2-7; a weak D match, TRBD2 (5 bases). The CDR3 extends over 16 amino acids. Germline CDR1 reads LGHDT; CDR2 reads YNNKEL (reference sequence). Deletions cut 3 bases from V and 2 bases from J, with 17 bases between. CDR3 protein: CASSQASGGRPYEQYF. The CDR3 DNA is TGTGCCAGCAGCCAGGCCTCCGGCGGGCGCCCCTACGAGCAGTACTTC.

The chain couples TRBV27 to TRBJ2-3, with D uncertain. The CDR3 is made up of 13 amino acids. In germline, CDR1 is MNHEY, CDR2 SMNVEV (reference sequence). Between the trimmed V and J ends, which lost 3 bases and 1 base, there was a span of 5 bases. The CDR3 loop is CASSLAGTDTQYF. As DNA, the CDR3 is TGTGCCAGCAGTTTGGCCGGCACAGATACGCAGTATTTT.

The chain employs TRBV9 and TRBJ1-6; D is unresolved. From germline, CDR1 is SGDLS and CDR2 YYNGEE. The V and J ends lost 4 bases and 10 bases respectively, with 21 bases between them. CDR3 size: 16 residues. The CDR3 DNA is TGTGCCAGCAGCCCAACTCCAGGAGGGATGGAGTCACCCCTCCACTTT. It yields the protein CASSPTPGGMESPLHF.

V is TRBV19 and J is TRBJ1-6; no firm D call. Trimming stripped 6 bases from V and 7 bases from J, with 13 bases between. This CDR3 has 14 amino acids. The germline CDR1 and CDR2 sequences are LNHDA and SQIVND (reference sequence). The CDR3 region has the DNA TGTGCCAGTAGCCCCGAGCTCGGGAATTCACCCCTCCACTTT. It encodes CASSPELGNSPLHF.

V gene TRBV7-9 combines with J gene TRBJ2-1; 9 bases are shared with TRBD2. The CDR3 has 15 amino acids. V lost 5 bases, J lost 3 bases, and 5 bases stayed unmatched. Germline CDR1 SEHNR, CDR2 FQNEAQ (reference sequence). The CDR3 region is CASSPELAGYNEQFF. In DNA, the CDR3 is TGTGCCAGCAGCCCCGAACTAGCGGGCTACAATGAGCAGTTCTTC.

The genes are TRBV7-3 and TRBJ2-3; the D gene is possibly TRBD2 (5 bases). The CDR3 runs to 16 residues. Trimming took off 3 bases at V and 0 bases at J, with 13 bases between the two ends. Germline CDR1 and CDR2: SGHTA and FQGTGA. The CDR3 spells CASSFPDSSSTDTQYF. In DNA, the CDR3 is TGTGCCAGCAGCTTCCCGGACTCGTCTAGCACAGATACGCAGTATTTT.

The genes are TRBV11-2 and TRBJ2-2, with D perhaps TRBD2 (6 bases). Germline V gene sequence: CDR1 SGHAT, CDR2 FQNNGV. The V end lost 5 bases, the J end lost 2 bases, and 12 bases lay between the germline ends. This CDR3 is built from 15 residues. The CDR3 here is CASSQWGDNTGELFF. The DNA of the CDR3 is TGTGCCAGCAGCCAATGGGGGGATAACACCGGGGAGCTGTTTTTT.

This clone has only one observation. The CDR3 DNA reads TGTGCCAGCAGCTTAGAAGGCGCGGGGAACACTGAAGCTTTCTTT. This sequence encodes CASSLEGAGNTEAFF. The chain couples TRBV7-2 to TRBJ1-1; D remains unclear. CDR3 length: 15 amino acids. The germline V and J ends were trimmed by 1 base and 1 base, with 10 bases remaining between them. Germline CDR1 SGHTA, CDR2 FQGNSA.

The V call is TRBV7-9, the J call TRBJ2-3; 7 bases fit TRBD2. Germline lookup yields CDR1 SEHNR and CDR2 FQNEAQ (reference sequence). V trimming: 4 bases; J trimming: 2 bases; junction bases outside the gene matches: 9. This CDR3 contains 16 residues. This CDR3 reads CASSSLAEIPTDTQYF. The CDR3 nucleotides are TGTGCCAGCAGCTCGCTAGCGGAAATCCCCACAGATACGCAGTATTTT.

The rearrangement links TRBV5-1 to TRBJ1-1; D may be TRBD1 (6 bases). The CDR3 is 14 amino acids. The V end was cut by 4 bases, the J end by 0 bases, with 10 bases between. Germline V lookup: CDR1 SGHRS, CDR2 YFSETQ. CDR3 DNA sequence: TGCGCCAGCAGCACCGGACAGTTGAACACTGAAGCTTTCTTT. Amino acid sequence: CASSTGQLNTEAFF.

The chain uses TRBV18 and TRBJ2-3, with 8 bases that match TRBD2. CDR1 and CDR2 (germline): KGHSH, LQKENI. V lost 2 bases to trimming and J lost 5 bases; unmatched junction nucleotides: 9. The CDR3 has 16 amino acids. The CDR3 DNA follows: TGTGCCAGCTCACCATCGGCGGGGGGCCCCGGAGATACGCAGTATTTT. It yields the protein CASSPSAGGPGDTQYF.

J is TRBJ1-2 and V is TRBV24-1; D gene ambiguous. The ends were cut back, 0 bases at V and 9 bases at J, with 7 bases in the middle. The CDR3 is 12 amino acids. Germline values: CDR1 KGHDR, CDR2 SFDVKD. CDR3 nucleotide sequence: TGTGCCACCAGTGATTTGTACAGCCGCTACACCTTC. It translates to CATSDLYSRYTF.

This clone was found a few times. The chain couples TRBV6-1 to TRBJ1-6, with D uncertain. CDR1 is MNHNS and CDR2 is SASEGT in the germline V gene. The CDR3 extends over 13 amino acids. The V and J ends lost 0 bases and 7 bases respectively, with 4 bases between them. The CDR3 bases are TGTGCCAGCAGTGAAGCGTCGAATTCACCCCTCCACTTT. Translating gives CASSEASNSPLHF.